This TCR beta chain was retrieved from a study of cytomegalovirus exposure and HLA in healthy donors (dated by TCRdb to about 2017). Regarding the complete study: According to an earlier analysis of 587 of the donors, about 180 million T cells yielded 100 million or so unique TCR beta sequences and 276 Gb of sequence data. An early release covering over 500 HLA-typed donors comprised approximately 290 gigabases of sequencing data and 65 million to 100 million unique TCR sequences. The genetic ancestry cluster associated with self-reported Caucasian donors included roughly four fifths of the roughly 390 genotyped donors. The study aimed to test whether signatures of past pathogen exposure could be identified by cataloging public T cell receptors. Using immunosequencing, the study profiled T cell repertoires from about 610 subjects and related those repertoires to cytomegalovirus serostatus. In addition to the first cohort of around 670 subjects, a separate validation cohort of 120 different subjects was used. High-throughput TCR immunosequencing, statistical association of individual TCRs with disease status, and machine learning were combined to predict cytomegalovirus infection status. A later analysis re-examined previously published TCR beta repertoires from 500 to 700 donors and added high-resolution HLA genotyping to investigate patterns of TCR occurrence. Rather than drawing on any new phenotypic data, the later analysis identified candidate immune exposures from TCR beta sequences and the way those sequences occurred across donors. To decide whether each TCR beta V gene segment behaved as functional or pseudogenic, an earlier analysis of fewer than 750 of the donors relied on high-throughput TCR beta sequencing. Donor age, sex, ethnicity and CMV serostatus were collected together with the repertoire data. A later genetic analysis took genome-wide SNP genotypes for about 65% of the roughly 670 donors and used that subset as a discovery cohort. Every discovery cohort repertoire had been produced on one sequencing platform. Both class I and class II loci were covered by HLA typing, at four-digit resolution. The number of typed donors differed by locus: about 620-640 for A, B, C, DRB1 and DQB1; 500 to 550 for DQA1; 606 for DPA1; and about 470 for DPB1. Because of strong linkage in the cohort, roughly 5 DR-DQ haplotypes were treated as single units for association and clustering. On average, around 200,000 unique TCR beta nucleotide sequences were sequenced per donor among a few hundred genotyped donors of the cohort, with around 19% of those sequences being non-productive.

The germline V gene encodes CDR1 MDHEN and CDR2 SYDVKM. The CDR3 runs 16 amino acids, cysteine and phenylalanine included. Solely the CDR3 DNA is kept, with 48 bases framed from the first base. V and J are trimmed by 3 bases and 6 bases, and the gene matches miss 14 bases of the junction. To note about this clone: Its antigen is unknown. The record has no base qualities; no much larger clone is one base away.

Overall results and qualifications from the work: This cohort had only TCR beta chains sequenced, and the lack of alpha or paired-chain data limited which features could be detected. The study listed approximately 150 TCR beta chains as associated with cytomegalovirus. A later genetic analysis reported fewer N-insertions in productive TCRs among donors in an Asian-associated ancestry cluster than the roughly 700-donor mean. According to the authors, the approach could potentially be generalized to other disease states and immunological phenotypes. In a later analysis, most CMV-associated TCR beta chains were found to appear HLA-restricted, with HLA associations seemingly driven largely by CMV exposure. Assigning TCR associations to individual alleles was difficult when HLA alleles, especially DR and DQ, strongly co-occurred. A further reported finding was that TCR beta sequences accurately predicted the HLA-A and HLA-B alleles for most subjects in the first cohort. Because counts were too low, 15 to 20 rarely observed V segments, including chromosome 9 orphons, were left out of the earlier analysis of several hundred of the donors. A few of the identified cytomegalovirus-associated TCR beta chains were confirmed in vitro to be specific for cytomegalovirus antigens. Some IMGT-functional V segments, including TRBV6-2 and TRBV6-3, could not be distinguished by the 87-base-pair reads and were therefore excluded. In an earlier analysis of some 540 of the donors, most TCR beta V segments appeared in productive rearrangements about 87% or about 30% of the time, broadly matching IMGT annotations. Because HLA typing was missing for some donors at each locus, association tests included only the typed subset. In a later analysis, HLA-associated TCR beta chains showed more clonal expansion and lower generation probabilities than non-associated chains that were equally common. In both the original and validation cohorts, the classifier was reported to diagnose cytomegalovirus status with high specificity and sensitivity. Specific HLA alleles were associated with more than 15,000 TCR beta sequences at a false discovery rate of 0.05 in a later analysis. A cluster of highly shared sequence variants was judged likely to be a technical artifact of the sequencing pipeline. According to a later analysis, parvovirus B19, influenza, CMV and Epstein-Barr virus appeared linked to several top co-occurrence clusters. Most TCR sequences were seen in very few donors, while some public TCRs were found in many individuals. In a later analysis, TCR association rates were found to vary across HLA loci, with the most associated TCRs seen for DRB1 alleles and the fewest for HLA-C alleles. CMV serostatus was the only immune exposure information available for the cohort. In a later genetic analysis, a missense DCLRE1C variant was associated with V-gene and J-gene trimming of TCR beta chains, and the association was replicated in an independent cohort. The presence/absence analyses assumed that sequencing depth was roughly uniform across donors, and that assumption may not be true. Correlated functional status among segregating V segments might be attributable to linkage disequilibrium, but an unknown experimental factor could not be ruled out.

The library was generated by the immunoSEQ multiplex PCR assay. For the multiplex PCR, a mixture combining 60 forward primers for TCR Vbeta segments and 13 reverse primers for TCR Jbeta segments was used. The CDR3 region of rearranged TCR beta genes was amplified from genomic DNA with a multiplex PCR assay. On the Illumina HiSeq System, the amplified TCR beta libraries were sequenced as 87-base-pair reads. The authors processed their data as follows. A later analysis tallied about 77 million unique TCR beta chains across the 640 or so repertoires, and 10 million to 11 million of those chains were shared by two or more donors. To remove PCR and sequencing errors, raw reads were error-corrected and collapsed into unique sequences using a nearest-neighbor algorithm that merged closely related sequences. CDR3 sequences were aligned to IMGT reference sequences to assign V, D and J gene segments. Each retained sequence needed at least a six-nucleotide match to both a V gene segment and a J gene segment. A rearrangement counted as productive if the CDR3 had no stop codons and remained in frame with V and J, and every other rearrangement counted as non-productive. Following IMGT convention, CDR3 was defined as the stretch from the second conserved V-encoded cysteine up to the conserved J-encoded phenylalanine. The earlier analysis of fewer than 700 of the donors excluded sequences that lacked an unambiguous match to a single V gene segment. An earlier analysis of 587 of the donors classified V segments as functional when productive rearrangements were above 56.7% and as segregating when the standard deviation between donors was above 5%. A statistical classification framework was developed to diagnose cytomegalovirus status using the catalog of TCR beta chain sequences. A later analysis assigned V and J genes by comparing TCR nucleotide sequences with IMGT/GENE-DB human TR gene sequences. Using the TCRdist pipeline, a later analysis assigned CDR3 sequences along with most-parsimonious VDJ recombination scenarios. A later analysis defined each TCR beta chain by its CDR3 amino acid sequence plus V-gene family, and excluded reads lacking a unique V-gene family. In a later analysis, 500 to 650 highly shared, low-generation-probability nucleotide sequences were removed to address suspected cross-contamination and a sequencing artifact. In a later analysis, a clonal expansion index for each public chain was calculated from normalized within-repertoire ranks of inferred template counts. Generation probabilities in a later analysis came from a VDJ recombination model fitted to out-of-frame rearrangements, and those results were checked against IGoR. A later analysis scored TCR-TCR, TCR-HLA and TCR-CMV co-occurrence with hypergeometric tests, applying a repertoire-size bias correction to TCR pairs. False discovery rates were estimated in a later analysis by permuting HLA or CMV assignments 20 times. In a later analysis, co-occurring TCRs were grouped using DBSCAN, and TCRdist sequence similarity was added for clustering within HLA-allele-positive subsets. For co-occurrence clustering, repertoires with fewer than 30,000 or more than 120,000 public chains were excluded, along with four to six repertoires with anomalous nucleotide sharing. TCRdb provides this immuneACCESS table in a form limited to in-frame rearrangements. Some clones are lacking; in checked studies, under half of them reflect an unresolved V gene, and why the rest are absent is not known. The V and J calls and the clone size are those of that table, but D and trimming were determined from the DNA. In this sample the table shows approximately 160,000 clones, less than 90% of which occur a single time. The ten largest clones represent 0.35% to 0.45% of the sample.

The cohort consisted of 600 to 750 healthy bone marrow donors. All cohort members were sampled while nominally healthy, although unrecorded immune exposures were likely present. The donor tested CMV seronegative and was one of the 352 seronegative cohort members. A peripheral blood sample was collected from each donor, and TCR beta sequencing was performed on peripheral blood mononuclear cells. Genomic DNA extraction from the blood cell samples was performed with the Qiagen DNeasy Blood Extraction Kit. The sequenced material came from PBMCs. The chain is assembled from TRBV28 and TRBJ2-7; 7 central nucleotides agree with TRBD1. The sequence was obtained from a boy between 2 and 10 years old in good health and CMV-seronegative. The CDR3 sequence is CASSFPIRQGRGEQYF. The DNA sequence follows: TGTGCCAGCAGTTTTCCGATCCGACAGGGTAGGGGCGAGCAGTACTTC.